This passage covers 18 T cell receptor beta chains from one sample sequenced in a study of PD-1 blockade in classical Hodgkin lymphoma. Relapse was seen in all patients after autologous stem cell transplantation, and brentuximab vedotin exposure was variable. The study purified CD4+ T cells from thawed PBMCs using magnetic negative selection. Method: immunoSEQ multiplex PCR; TCRdb's copy keeps in-frame clones and lacks some. The repertoire has about 35,000 clones, around 90% of them found once; the top ten carry about 0.23%. This material consisted of CD4+ T cells from blood, taken at baseline. The receptors were sampled from a human donor with classical Hodgkin lymphoma.

CDR3 sequence reads: CASSQEWTTTYEQYF. CDR3 nucleotides: TGTGCCAGCAGCCAAGAATGGACCACAACCTACGAGCAGTACTTC. The V gene is TRBV4-2, the J gene TRBJ2-7; D uncertain. Deletions cut 0 bases from V and 2 bases from J, with 11 bases between. In germline, CDR1 is LGHNA, CDR2 YNFKEQ. The CDR3 has 15 residues.

This clone showed up just a few times. The V and J genes are TRBV29-1 and TRBJ1-2; unclear D gene. Germline CDR1 is SQVTM and CDR2 is ANQGSEA. The CDR3 is 12 amino acids. Between the trimmed V and J ends, which lost 2 bases and 3 bases, there was a span of 7 bases. CDR3 DNA sequence: TGCAGCGTTGAACACCAGGACTATGGCTACACCTTC. Translated: CSVEHQDYGYTF.

The J gene is TRBJ2-7, the V gene TRBV18; D is possibly TRBD1 (6 bases). Trimming took off 3 bases at V and 4 bases at J, with 13 bases between the two ends. CDR3 length: 14 residues. Germline CDR1 KGHSH, CDR2 LQKENI. CDR3 sequence reads: CASSPRTAGYEQYF. The CDR3 DNA reads as TGTGCCAGCTCACCGAGGACAGCAGGTTACGAGCAGTACTTC.

V usage is TRBV29-1 and J usage is TRBJ2-3; 10 bases line up with TRBD2. The germline gives CDR1 SQVTM, CDR2 ANQGSEA. Trimming took 5 bases from V and 6 from J; bases not matched to a gene: 8. The CDR3 covers 14 residues. CDR3: CSVILAGLVDTQYF. CDR3 nucleotide sequence: TGCAGCGTTATACTAGCGGGATTGGTGGATACGCAGTATTTT.

The chain employs TRBV30 and TRBJ2-4; D remains unclear. The CDR3 spans 13 residues. The ends were cut back, 0 bases at V and 12 bases at J, with 15 bases in the middle. Germline values: CDR1 GTSNPN, CDR2 SVGIG (reference sequence). For the CDR3, the DNA is TGTGCCTGGAGTGTAAGTCCGGGCTTGGGTCAGTACTTC. This encodes CAWSVSPGLGQYF.

This clone came up once. The rearrangement uses TRBV5-1 and TRBJ2-1; D ambiguous. The CDR3 extends over 13 amino acids. CDR1 and CDR2 from the germline V gene are SGHRS and YFSETQ. V was pared by 7 bases and J by 4 bases, with 12 bases between. The CDR3 DNA is TGCGCCAGCGCATCTCCCTCGTACAATGAGCAGTTCTTC. This translates into CASASPSYNEQFF.

This clone was counted a few times. J is TRBJ2-3 and V is TRBV27; tentatively, D is TRBD1 or TRBD2 (6 bases each). Between the trimmed V and J ends, which lost 8 bases and 3 bases, there was a span of 18 bases. Germline V lookup: CDR1 MNHEY, CDR2 SMNVEV (reference sequence). The CDR3 length is 15 residues. The CDR3 coding sequence is TGTGCCAGCGCCGGGCGCAAGGGGGGTACAGATACGCAGTATTTT. It specifies CASAGRKGGTDTQYF.

The chain has TRBV29-1 and TRBJ1-5; D gene ambiguous. The V gene lost 5 bases and the J gene lost 4 bases, with 12 bases spanning the gap. CDR3 length equals 13 residues. Per germline, CDR1 SQVTM and CDR2 ANQGSEA. The CDR3 nucleotides are TGCAGCGTTAGGGCAAACAATAATCAGCCCCAGCATTTT. Protein product: CSVRANNNQPQHF.

This chain uses TRBV30 with TRBJ1-3; D perhaps matches TRBD1 (5 bases). Germline values: CDR1 GTSNPN, CDR2 SVGIG (reference sequence). Trimming removed 3 bases from V and 0 bases from J, with 15 bases in between. The CDR3 loop spans 16 amino acids. The CDR3 DNA sequence: TGTGCCTGGAGGGGGCACCCCCCGCTCTCTGGAAACACCATATATTTT. It encodes CAWRGHPPLSGNTIYF.

The chain is built from TRBV6-5 and TRBJ2-5, with 7 bases identical to TRBD1. Germline V gene data show CDR1 as MNHEY and CDR2 as SVGAGI. The CDR3 has 14 amino acids. Trimming removed 6 bases from V and 5 bases from J; junction bases left unmatched: 9. The CDR3 nucleotides are TGTGCCAGCAGGTTTACAGGGGCCCCCGAGACCCAGTACTTC. Translated, it gives CASRFTGAPETQYF.

The chain carries TRBV19 and TRBJ2-7; TRBD1 is a possible D gene (5 bases). The CDR3 runs to 13 residues. Trimming pared 5 bases from V and 0 bases from J, leaving 8 bases between. Germline CDR1 LNHDA, CDR2 SQIVND (reference sequence). The CDR3 DNA follows: TGTGCCAGTAGTTCCCAGGGCTCCTACGAGCAGTACTTC. It codes for CASSSQGSYEQYF.

A single count supports this clone. The chain carries TRBV6-5 and TRBJ2-7; weak D call: TRBD2 (6 bases). CDR3 length equals 15 residues. V was clipped by 0 bases and J by 6 bases, with 15 bases between them. Per germline, CDR1 MNHEY and CDR2 SVGAGI. CDR3 protein: CASSYSREEDGEQYF. The CDR3 bases are TGTGCCAGCAGTTACTCTAGGGAGGAGGACGGCGAGCAGTACTTC.

This clone was observed a single time. V is TRBV7-9 and J is TRBJ2-5; no reliable D call. The CDR3 length is 13 residues. The germline V gene has CDR1 SEHNR and CDR2 FQNEAQ (reference sequence). V shed 5 bases and J shed 7 bases, with 14 bases lying between them. CDR3: CASSRLEVGTQYF. For the CDR3, the DNA is TGTGCCAGCAGCCGCCTCGAGGTCGGGACCCAGTACTTC. Complete variable domain (other parts from reference TRBV7-9 and TRBJ2-5): DTGVSQNPRHKITKRGQNVTFRCDPISEHNRLYWYRQTLGQGPEFLTYFQNEAQLEKSRLLSDRFSAERPKGSFSTLEIQRTEQGDSAMYLCASSRLEVGTQYFGPGTRLLVL.

The CDR3 nucleotides are TGTGCCAGCAGCTTACAGGGCCCTAACTATGGCTACACCTTC. Translating gives CASSLQGPNYGYTF. V and J are TRBV5-5 and TRBJ1-2; TRBD1 is a possible D gene (6 bases). Germline assignment: CDR1 SGHKS and CDR2 YYEKEE (reference sequence). Trimming removed 2 bases at V and 0 bases at J, with 8 bases between. This CDR3 comprises 14 residues. Combining the CDR3 with reference TRBV5-5 and TRBJ1-2 gives the whole variable domain DAGVTQSPTHLIKTRGQQVTLRCSPISGHKSVSWYQQVLGQGPQFIFQYYEKEERGRGNFPDRFSARQFPNYSSELNVNALLLGDSALYLCASSLQGPNYGYTFGSGTRLTVV.

The rearrangement links TRBV5-1 to TRBJ2-7; D assignment may be TRBD1 or TRBD2 (5 bases each). The ends were cut back, 3 bases at V and 3 bases at J, with 16 bases in the middle. CDR1 SGHRS and CDR2 YFSETQ come from the germline V gene. The CDR3 runs 15 residues. CDR3 bases: TGCGCCAGCAGCTCCTATCAGGGAAGCGGCTACGAGCAGTACTTC. Translation: CASSSYQGSGYEQYF.

The chain employs TRBV7-9 and TRBJ1-4; no definite D call. Deletions cut 6 bases from V and 13 bases from J, with 12 bases between. Germline CDR1 SEHNR, CDR2 FQNEAQ (reference sequence). The CDR3 is made up of 11 amino acids. The CDR3 sequence is CASRDVEVLFF. Here the CDR3 DNA reads TGTGCCAGCAGGGACGTAGAGGTACTGTTTTTT.

The V and J genes are TRBV30 and TRBJ2-7, with no clear D. In germline, CDR1 is GTSNPN, CDR2 SVGIG (reference sequence). V was clipped by 2 bases and J by 3 bases, with 8 bases between them. The CDR3 consists of 12 residues. The CDR3 spells CAWSLTNYEQYF. CDR3 DNA: TGTGCCTGGAGTCTAACAAACTACGAGCAGTACTTC.

The rearrangement joins TRBV28 to TRBJ1-1; D unclear. Trimming removed 5 bases at V and 3 bases at J, with 19 bases between. Germline CDR1 and CDR2: MDHEN and SYDVKM. The CDR3 is made up of 16 amino acids. The CDR3 is CASSPPAPGIYTEAFF. DNA of the CDR3: TGTGCCAGCAGTCCTCCCGCCCCCGGTATTTACACTGAAGCTTTCTTT.